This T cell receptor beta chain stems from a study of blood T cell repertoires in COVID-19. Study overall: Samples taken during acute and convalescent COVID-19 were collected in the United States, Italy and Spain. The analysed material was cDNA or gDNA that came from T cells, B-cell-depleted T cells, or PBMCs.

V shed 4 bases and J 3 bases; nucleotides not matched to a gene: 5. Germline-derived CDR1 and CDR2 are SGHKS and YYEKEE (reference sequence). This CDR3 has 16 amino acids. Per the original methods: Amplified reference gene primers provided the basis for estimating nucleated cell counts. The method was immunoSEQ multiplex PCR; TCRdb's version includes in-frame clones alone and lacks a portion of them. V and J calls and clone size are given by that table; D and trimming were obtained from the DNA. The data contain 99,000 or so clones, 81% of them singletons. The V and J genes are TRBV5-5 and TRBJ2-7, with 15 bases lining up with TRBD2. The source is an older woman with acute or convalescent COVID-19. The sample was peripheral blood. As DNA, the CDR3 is TGTGCCAGCAGCACCGGGACTAGCGGGAGGTTCTACGAGCAGTACTTC. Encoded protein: CASSTGTSGRFYEQYF.